This is a list of T cell receptor beta chains from one sample in a study of blood T cell repertoires in COVID-19. The data were produced by immunoSEQ multiplex PCR, yet TCRdb's version contains in-frame clones alone and is incomplete. The table includes around 240,000 clones, approximately 90% detected once. Specimen: PBMCs or T cells enriched from blood (not recorded which). Source of these receptors: a human donor in a cohort exposed to, infected with or recovered from COVID-19 (not recorded which). The donor label of this sample is uncertain. The CDR3 runs from the conserved cysteine through the conserved F or W. A D gene is named only where the DNA matches it firmly. The size of a clone is reported for some rows only, either as once, few or many, or as a class for expanded clones.

j_call d_call v_call cdr3_length clone_size cdr3_nt cdr3_aa
TRBJ1-1 NA TRBV21-1 14 NA TGTGCCAGCAGCAGTTCCGGGGGGAGCACTGAAGCTTTCTTT CASSSSGGSTEAFF
TRBJ2-7 NA TRBV19 15 once TGTGCCAGTAGCCACCCAAACAGGGAAGTAGGCGAGCAGTACTTC CASSHPNREVGEQYF
TRBJ1-6 NA TRBV13 12 few TGTGCCAGCAGCTTAGGAAAGCCACCCCTCCACTTT CASSLGKPPLHF
TRBJ2-4 TRBD1 TRBV30 14 NA TGTGCCTGGGGGACAGGGGGGTCCAAAAACATTCAGTACTTC CAWGTGGSKNIQYF
TRBJ1-2 TRBD1 TRBV18 13 NA TGTGCCAGCTCACCTCAGGGGGACTATGGCTACACCTTC CASSPQGDYGYTF
TRBJ1-1 NA TRBV29-1 15 NA TGCAGCGTTGAAGGTTGGGCCAGTTTGAACACTGAAGCTTTCTTT CSVEGWASLNTEAFF
TRBJ1-1 NA TRBV6-5 14 few TGTGCCAGCAGTTACTCCCAGGAGAACACTGAAGCTTTCTTT CASSYSQENTEAFF
TRBJ1-5 TRBD1 TRBV19 15 NA TGTGCCACCGAAAGGGACAGGGCGGGCAATCAGCCCCAGCATTTT CATERDRAGNQPQHF
TRBJ1-3 NA TRBV18 17 NA TGTGCCAGCTCAGACTTGGCAGGGGCTATCTCTGGAAACACCATATATTTT CASSDLAGAISGNTIYF
TRBJ2-7 NA TRBV27 14 NA TGTGCCAGCAGTCCATATAACCTACAGGACGAGCAGTACTTC CASSPYNLQDEQYF
TRBJ2-4 NA TRBV9 17 NA TGTGCCAGCAGCGTAGGGCCTTGGGGGCAGGGCAAAAACATTCAGTACTTC CASSVGPWGQGKNIQYF
TRBJ1-5 TRBD1 TRBV15 15 few TGTGCCACCAGCAGAGTGGGACAGGGAAGTCAGCCCCAGCATTTT CATSRVGQGSQPQHF
TRBJ2-7 TRBD2 TRBV10-3 14 NA TGTGCCATCAGGGGGACTAGCGGCTCCTACGAGCAGTACTTC CAIRGTSGSYEQYF
TRBJ1-5 TRBD1 TRBV19 14 NA TGTGCCAGTAGTGGACAGGGTGGCAATCAGCCCCAGCATTTT CASSGQGGNQPQHF
TRBJ2-3 NA TRBV29-1 14 NA TGCAGCGTTGAGCACAGGGAGTTCACAGATACGCAGTATTTT CSVEHREFTDTQYF
TRBJ1-2 TRBD1 TRBV2 15 NA TGTGCCAGCAGTGCGACAGGGGGCCTCGACTATGGCTACACCTTC CASSATGGLDYGYTF
TRBJ1-5 NA TRBV19 13 NA TGTGCCAGTAGTTTACAGGGAAACCAGCCCCAGCATTTT CASSLQGNQPQHF
TRBJ1-6 TRBD1 TRBV5-1 15 NA TGCGCCAGCAGCTTCCAGGGACAGGAGAATTCACCCCTCCACTTT CASSFQGQENSPLHF
TRBJ2-1 NA TRBV5-8 14 NA TGTGCCAGCAGCTTGGGGACTCCGTACAATGAGCAGTTCTTC CASSLGTPYNEQFF
TRBJ1-2 TRBD1 TRBV12-3/TRBV12-4 11 NA TGTGCCACGGGACAGGGGGACGGCTACACCTTC CATGQGDGYTF
TRBJ1-4 TRBD1 TRBV5-6 14 NA TGTGCCAGCAACGACAGGGCCCTCGAAGAAAAACTGTTTTTT CASNDRALEEKLFF
TRBJ2-3 TRBD2 TRBV5-1 15 NA TGCGCCAGCAGCTTGCCTAGCGGGGGGCAAGATACGCAGTATTTT CASSLPSGGQDTQYF
TRBJ2-1 TRBD2 TRBV29-1 15 NA TGCAGCGTTAGGACTAGCGGGGGGTGGTACAATGAGCAGTTCTTC CSVRTSGGWYNEQFF
TRBJ2-7 TRBD1 TRBV10-3 17 NA TGTGCCATCAGTGAGTCGAAAGGGGGCTGGAACTCCTACGAGCAGTACTTC CAISESKGGWNSYEQYF
TRBJ2-3 NA TRBV7-3 15 NA TGTGCCAGCAGCTTAGCGGTAGCGCCTACAGATACGCAGTATTTT CASSLAVAPTDTQYF
TRBJ2-3 TRBD1 TRBV18 18 NA TGTGCCAGCTCACCACAGGGGGTAGGGGGCAGCTCGACAGATACGCAGTATTTT CASSPQGVGGSSTDTQYF
TRBJ1-1 NA TRBV18 14 NA TGTGCCAGCTCACCCAGGGGCGAAGACACTGAAGCTTTCTTT CASSPRGEDTEAFF
TRBJ2-7 TRBD2 TRBV11-1 14 NA TGTGCCAGCAGTGCCCACGGGGCGGGGGACGAGCAGTACTTC CASSAHGAGDEQYF
TRBJ1-1 NA TRBV13 15 NA TGTGCCAGCAGCGAGGACGGCCGCCGGGGGACTGAAGCTTTCTTT CASSEDGRRGTEAFF
TRBJ1-1 TRBD1 TRBV6-5 14 NA TGTGCCAGCAGGACCTATACAGGGGCCATTGAAGCTTTCTTT CASRTYTGAIEAFF
TRBJ1-2 TRBD1 TRBV19 13 NA TGTGCCAGTAGTTGGACAGGTCCCTATGGCTACACCTTC CASSWTGPYGYTF
TRBJ2-7 NA TRBV5-6 14 NA TGTGCCAGCAGCTCGTGGACAGTCTCCTACGAGCAGTACTTC CASSSWTVSYEQYF
TRBJ2-7 TRBD1 TRBV6-5 15 NA TGTGCCAGCAGTCTCCGGGACAGCGCTACCTACGAGCAGTACTTC CASSLRDSATYEQYF
TRBJ2-7 TRBD1 TRBV5-1 14 NA TGCGCCAGCAGCGAGAGGGACAGCTCCTACGAGCAGTACTTC CASSERDSSYEQYF
TRBJ2-2 NA TRBV14 18 NA TGTGCCAGCAGCCAAGATGGGCTAGCAAATGTTAGGACCGGGGAGCTGTTTTTT CASSQDGLANVRTGELFF
TRBJ1-6 NA TRBV5-8 16 few TGTGCCAGCAGCTTGAGCCGGGGACTACGGAATTCACCCCTCCACTTT CASSLSRGLRNSPLHF
TRBJ2-3 TRBD2 TRBV4-3 19 NA TGCGCCAGCAGCCGGGGACTAGCGGGGGGGTCGGGGGCCACAGATACGCAGTATTTT CASSRGLAGGSGATDTQYF
TRBJ2-4 NA TRBV7-9 16 NA TGTGCCAGCAGCTTAGTTGGCAAGATAGCCAAAAACATTCAGTACTTC CASSLVGKIAKNIQYF
TRBJ2-7 NA TRBV24-1 13 NA TGTGCCACCAGTGACAGACATAACCACGAGCAGTACTTC CATSDRHNHEQYF
TRBJ1-1 NA TRBV4-1 14 NA TGCGCCAGCAGCCAAGATAGGTGGACAGTTGAAGCTTTCTTT CASSQDRWTVEAFF
TRBJ2-3 NA TRBV6-2/TRBV6-3 17 NA TGTGCCAGCAGTTACTCGAAACCTCGGGGGAACAGGGATACGCAGTATTTT CASSYSKPRGNRDTQYF
TRBJ1-2 TRBD1 TRBV11-2 15 NA TGTGCCAGCAGCTCGAGTACAGGGGGCGAGGGAGGCTACACCTTC CASSSSTGGEGGYTF
TRBJ1-1 NA TRBV20-1 10 NA TGCAGCTTAGCGGGAACTGAAGCTTTCTTT CSLAGTEAFF
TRBJ2-5 TRBD2 TRBV5-1 14 NA TGCGCCAGCAGACTAGCGGGAAGCCAAGAGACCCAGTACTTC CASRLAGSQETQYF
TRBJ2-3 TRBD1 TRBV2 15 NA TGTGCCAGCAGGAGGGACAGGGGAAAGACAGATACGCAGTATTTT CASRRDRGKTDTQYF
TRBJ2-7 NA TRBV11-2 15 NA TGTGCCAGCAGCGACCCTACGAACGGCGGGCTCGAGCAGTACTTC CASSDPTNGGLEQYF
TRBJ1-5 TRBD1 TRBV2 13 NA TGTGCCAGCACGGACAGGGGTATTCAGCCCCAGCATTTT CASTDRGIQPQHF
TRBJ1-1 TRBD1 TRBV29-1 15 NA TGCAGCGTTGAAATTGGGAGGACAGGGGGCACTGAAGCTTTCTTT CSVEIGRTGGTEAFF
TRBJ1-1 NA TRBV7-8 15 NA TGTGCCAGCAGCTTCGGAAGGGGAAGAGGAACTGAAGCTTTCTTT CASSFGRGRGTEAFF
TRBJ1-4 NA TRBV19 15 NA TGTGCCAGTAGTACGCAGGGGCCCTCTAATGAAAAACTGTTTTTT CASSTQGPSNEKLFF
TRBJ1-1 TRBD1 TRBV19 14 NA TGTGCCAGTAGTATGGGGACAGTGAACACTGAAGCTTTCTTT CASSMGTVNTEAFF
TRBJ2-2 NA TRBV9 15 NA TGTGCCAGCAGCGTAGGGGGCAGTGTCACCGGGGAGCTGTTTTTT CASSVGGSVTGELFF
TRBJ1-1 TRBD1 TRBV6-5 14 once TGTGCCAGCACCCAAGGGGGCTGGGACACTGAAGCTTTCTTT CASTQGGWDTEAFF
TRBJ1-1 NA TRBV3-1/TRBV3-2 15 NA TGTGCCAGCAGCCAAGGGGGCCCAGGAGGGACTGAAGCTTTCTTT CASSQGGPGGTEAFF